The 28 T cell receptor beta chains given below trace back to one sample, sequenced in a study of cytomegalovirus exposure and HLA in healthy donors. Use of 60 Vbeta and 13 Jbeta primers characterized the PCR. Profiled with immunoSEQ multiplex PCR; TCRdb holds only in-frame clones, not every one. The table records approximately 70,000 clones, approximately 70% of them present only once. Material for sequencing was PBMCs. Source of these receptors: a male donor in good health and CMV-seropositive.

This clone was found a few times. The chain employs TRBV19 and TRBJ2-7; TRBD1 matches at 8 bases. This CDR3 spans 15 amino acids. Germline V gene sequence: CDR1 LNHDA, CDR2 SQIVND (reference sequence). The ends lost 3 bases at V and 5 bases at J; junction bases unmatched: 9. In nucleotides, the CDR3 is TGTGCCAGTAGTATCGGGCAGGGGGCTGGCAACGAGCAGTACTTC. Translating it yields CASSIGQGAGNEQYF.

The chain employs TRBV6-6 and TRBJ1-4; TRBD1 might be the D (5 bases). The V gene's germline CDR1 is MNHNY and CDR2 SVGAGI (reference sequence). CDR3 length: 14 amino acids. V shed 2 bases and J shed 5 bases, with 9 bases lying between them. CDR3: CASSYGGANEKLFF. CDR3 nucleotide sequence: TGTGCCAGCAGTTACGGAGGGGCGAATGAAAAACTGTTTTTT.

This chain connects TRBV11-2 to TRBJ1-1, with 7 bases aligning to TRBD1. V was clipped by 5 bases and J by 11 bases; unmatched bases: 11. Germline values: CDR1 SGHAT, CDR2 FQNNGV. The CDR3 is 13 amino acids. The CDR3 nucleotides read TGTGCCAGCAGCCTAAGAAGACAGGGCGTCGCTTTCTTT. Its translation: CASSLRRQGVAFF.

V gene TRBV18 combines with J gene TRBJ2-2, with D uncertain. CDR1 KGHSH and CDR2 LQKENI come from the germline V gene. Trimming left V 0 bases short and J 0 bases short, with 5 bases between. This CDR3 has 15 residues. The CDR3, as DNA: TGTGCCAGCTCACCACCTAGCCCGAACACCGGGGAGCTGTTTTTT. Its protein product is CASSPPSPNTGELFF.

In this sample, this clone turned up a few times. The chain recombines TRBV18 with TRBJ2-7; D is possibly TRBD1 (5 bases). Trimming took off 6 bases at V and 5 bases at J, with 14 bases between the two ends. CDR3 length equals 13 residues. The germline gives CDR1 KGHSH, CDR2 LQKENI. The CDR3 region is CASSRVQGNEQYF. CDR3 DNA sequence: TGTGCCAGCTCCCGCGTCCAGGGTAACGAGCAGTACTTC.

This clone came up a few times. The chain has TRBV5-1 and TRBJ2-5, with a possible D match to TRBD1 (5 bases). V was shortened by 4 bases and J by 5 bases, with 15 bases between the two germline ends. CDR3 length: 14 residues. Germline CDR1 SGHRS, CDR2 YFSETQ. CDR3 protein: CASSHDRLVETQYF. CDR3 nucleotides: TGCGCCAGCAGCCACGACAGACTGGTCGAGACCCAGTACTTC.

By proportion, this clone is medium-sized (0.01 to 0.1%). V and J are TRBV5-6 and TRBJ1-1; TRBD1 agrees at 7 bases. Trimming cost V 0 bases and J 12 bases; bases outside gene matches: 8. Germline lookup yields CDR1 SGHDT and CDR2 YYEEEE. This CDR3 has 13 amino acids. CDR3 bases: TGTGCCAGCAGCTTGGAAGGGGGCGTATGGACTTTCTTT. Encoded protein: CASSLEGGVWTFF.

The V gene is TRBV18, the J gene TRBJ2-5, with 7 nucleotides matching TRBD2. The J call may be wrong; the DNA end is better matched by TRBJ2-7. Germline lookup yields CDR1 KGHSH and CDR2 LQKENI. The CDR3 is 15 amino acids. In DNA, the CDR3 is TGTGCCAGCTCACCTGCAGGCCTTGGGGGGGGCGAGCAGTACTTC. As protein: CASSPAGLGGGEQYF.

This chain uses TRBV7-7 with TRBJ2-1; 13 bases match TRBD2. V was clipped by 0 bases and J by 2 bases; unmatched bases: 4. The CDR3 runs 18 residues. Germline lookup yields CDR1 SSHAT and CDR2 FNYEAQ (reference sequence). Here the CDR3 reads CASSLAPGLAGAYNEQFF. The CDR3 DNA follows: TGTGCCAGCAGCTTAGCGCCAGGACTAGCGGGGGCCTACAATGAGCAGTTCTTC.

V is TRBV7-9 and J is TRBJ1-1; no clear D gene. V lost 5 bases and J lost 6, with 13 bases in between. The length of the CDR3 is 13 residues. The germline gives CDR1 SEHNR, CDR2 FQNEAQ (reference sequence). CDR3 sequence: CASSGKTGPEAFF. CDR3 DNA: TGTGCCAGCAGCGGCAAGACGGGTCCTGAAGCTTTCTTT.

V and J are TRBV18 and TRBJ2-5, with a tentative D call TRBD1 (6 bases). With 6 bases removed from V and 0 bases from J, the gap between germline ends came to 11 bases. The CDR3 is made up of 14 amino acids. Germline V lookup: CDR1 KGHSH, CDR2 LQKENI. The CDR3 nucleotides are TGTGCCAGCTCGGGGGCAGGCCACCAAGAGACCCAGTACTTC. Encoded protein: CASSGAGHQETQYF.

The chain combines TRBV30 with TRBJ2-5, with D hard to call. Trimming took off 7 bases at V and 0 bases at J, with 12 bases between the two ends. The CDR3 runs 13 residues. Germline CDR1 and CDR2: GTSNPN and SVGIG (reference sequence). Here the CDR3 reads CAFEMENQETQYF. CDR3 nucleotides: TGTGCCTTCGAAATGGAGAACCAAGAGACCCAGTACTTC.

In this sample, this clone turned up a few times. The V gene is TRBV7-3, the J gene TRBJ2-2; TRBD2 is a possible D gene (6 bases). Trimming pared 5 bases from V and 5 bases from J, leaving 15 bases between. CDR1 is SGHTA, CDR2 FQGTGA, per germline. The CDR3 covers 15 residues. CDR3 coding DNA: TGTGCCAGCAGCCCTCGGACTACCGTTACCGGGGAGCTGTTTTTT. Its protein product is CASSPRTTVTGELFF.

The V gene is TRBV10-1, the J gene TRBJ2-2; no reliable D call. The CDR3 contains 13 residues. The ends were cut back, 0 bases at V and 3 bases at J, with 2 bases in the middle. Germline-derived CDR1 and CDR2 are WNHNN and SYGVQD (reference sequence). CDR3 sequence (DNA): TGCGCCAGCAGTGAGTCCTACACCGGGGAGCTGTTTTTT. Its translation: CASSESYTGELFF.

This clone has a handful of counts. The V and J genes are TRBV5-1 and TRBJ1-2; 7 nucleotides line up with TRBD1. This CDR3 is built from 12 residues. In germline, CDR1 is SGHRS, CDR2 YFSETQ. V lost 4 bases, J lost 9 bases, and 6 bases stayed unmatched. CDR3 sequence: CASSPGQFSYTF. CDR3 DNA: TGCGCCAGCAGCCCGGGACAGTTTAGCTACACCTTC.

The chain is built from TRBV11-2 and TRBJ2-7; the D gene is possibly TRBD2 (6 bases). The CDR3 length is 15 residues. Trimming took 0 bases from V and 0 from J, leaving 9 bases between them. Germline V CDR1 and CDR2: SGHAT, FQNNGV. This CDR3 reads CASSLDRGNSYEQYF. The CDR3 DNA reads as TGTGCCAGCAGCTTAGATCGGGGGAACTCCTACGAGCAGTACTTC.

This clone was detected only once. This sequence joins TRBV4-3 and TRBJ2-2; tentative D call: TRBD2 (5 bases). Trimming took 5 bases from V and 4 from J, leaving 11 bases between them. Germline assignment: CDR1 LGHNA and CDR2 YSLEER. The CDR3 loop spans 14 amino acids. Written as DNA, the CDR3 is TGCGCCAGCAGCAAGGACTCCTTCACCGGGGAGCTGTTTTTT. Protein sequence: CASSKDSFTGELFF.

This clone was recorded a few times. This rearrangement joins TRBV12-2 to TRBJ2-5; TRBD1 is taken as the D call from the table, unchecked against the DNA. The tail of the sequence fits TRBJ2-7 better, so the J call may be wrong. TRBV12-2 is given as a pseudogene. This CDR3 contains 18 residues. CDR3 in amino acids: CASRLKSETGTGSYEQYF. DNA for the CDR3: TGTGCAAGTCGCTTAAAGTCTGAAACCGGGACAGGGAGCTACGAGCAGTACTTC.

The rearrangement joins TRBV29-1 to TRBJ1-2; TRBD1 is a possible D gene (6 bases). CDR3 length: 13 residues. Germline values: CDR1 SQVTM, CDR2 ANQGSEA. Trimming took off 3 bases at V and 6 bases at J, with 14 bases between the two ends. The CDR3 region has the DNA TGCAGCGTTGAGGACAGCCGGGACGATGGCTACACCTTC. Protein product: CSVEDSRDDGYTF.

This chain connects TRBV13 to TRBJ1-1; D is unclear. Trimming stripped 5 bases from V and 8 bases from J, with 12 bases between. Germline CDR1 reads PRHDT; CDR2 reads FYEKMQ (reference sequence). This CDR3 has 12 residues. The CDR3 protein is CASSPRNQEAFF. The CDR3 coding sequence is TGTGCCAGCAGCCCCCGTAACCAGGAAGCTTTCTTT. Combining the CDR3 with reference TRBV13 and TRBJ1-1 gives the whole variable domain AAGVIQSPRHLIKEKRETATLKCYPIPRHDTVYWYQQGPGQDPQFLISFYEKMQSDKGSIPDRFSAQQFSDYHSELNMSSLELGDSALYFCASSPRNQEAFFGQGTRLTVV.

V and J are TRBV18 and TRBJ2-7; D gene uncertain. The CDR3 length is 14 residues. Trimming left V 2 bases short and J 5 bases short, with 13 bases between. The V gene's germline CDR1 is KGHSH and CDR2 LQKENI. Written as DNA, the CDR3 is TGTGCCAGCTCACCATTATCCCGAGAAGACGAGCAGTACTTC. Its translation is CASSPLSREDEQYF.

A single count supports this clone. V is TRBV4-1 and J is TRBJ1-3; maybe TRBD1 (6 bases). Trimming cost V 0 bases and J 0 bases, with 12 bases left between them. This CDR3 contains 17 residues. Germline CDR1 reads MGHRA; CDR2 reads YSYEKL. In DNA, the CDR3 is TGCGCCAGCAGCCAAGATTACAGACAGGCCTCTGGAAACACCATATATTTT. Protein: CASSQDYRQASGNTIYF.

This chain uses TRBV6-5 with TRBJ2-3, with 7 bases aligning to TRBD1. Trimming cost V 2 bases and J 1 base; bases outside gene matches: 0. The CDR3 sequence is 14 residues long. Germline-derived CDR1 and CDR2 are MNHEY and SVGAGI. In DNA, the CDR3 is TGTGCCAGCAGTTACGGGACAGGCACAGATACGCAGTATTTT. Amino acids: CASSYGTGTDTQYF.

J is TRBJ2-7 and V is TRBV18; D gene uncertain. V lost 3 bases, J lost 3 bases, and 9 bases lay in between. This CDR3 has 13 residues. Germline CDR1 KGHSH, CDR2 LQKENI. CDR3 bases: TGTGCCAGCTCACCTGACCAGGTCTACGAGCAGTACTTC. It encodes CASSPDQVYEQYF.

This sequence joins TRBV15 and TRBJ1-1; 7 bases agree with TRBD1. Germline loops: CDR1 LNHNV, CDR2 YYDKDF (reference sequence). The V segment lost 3 bases and the J segment 3 bases; nucleotides outside the gene matches: 7. The CDR3 runs to 15 residues. CDR3 bases: TGTGCCACCAGCAGTGACAGGGTAGGTGACACTGAAGCTTTCTTT. This sequence encodes CATSSDRVGDTEAFF.

This sequence joins TRBV2 and TRBJ1-2; D unresolved. The germline V and J ends were trimmed by 6 bases and 3 bases, with 11 bases remaining between them. CDR1 and CDR2 (germline): SNHLY, FYNNEI. The CDR3 extends over 13 amino acids. This CDR3 reads CASSVEEHYGYTF. The CDR3 coding sequence is TGTGCCAGCAGCGTCGAAGAGCACTATGGCTACACCTTC.

The chain has TRBV12-2 and TRBJ2-2; the table's D call TRBD2 went unverified against the DNA. TRBV12-2 is annotated as a pseudogene. The CDR3 totals 18 residues. This CDR3 reads CASRLRGAAGGPNGELFF. The CDR3 DNA is TGTGCAAGTCGCTTAAGGGGAGCAGCGGGAGGGCCGAACGGGGAGCTGTTTTTT.

This chain uses TRBV7-2 with TRBJ1-1, with a possible D match to TRBD1 (6 bases). Trimming pared 4 bases from V and 5 bases from J, leaving 11 bases between. The V gene's germline CDR1 is SGHTA and CDR2 FQGNSA. CDR3 length: 13 residues. The DNA of the CDR3 is TGTGCCAGCAGCTCCAGGGGTCGAACTGAAGCTTTCTTT. The encoded protein is CASSSRGRTEAFF. Drawing the rest from reference TRBV7-2 and TRBJ1-1, the complete variable domain is GAGVSQSPSNKVTEKGKDVELRCDPISGHTALYWYRQSLGQGLEFLIYFQGNSAPDKSGLPSDRFSAERTGGSVSTLTIQRTQQEDSAVYLCASSSRGRTEAFFGQGTRLTVV.